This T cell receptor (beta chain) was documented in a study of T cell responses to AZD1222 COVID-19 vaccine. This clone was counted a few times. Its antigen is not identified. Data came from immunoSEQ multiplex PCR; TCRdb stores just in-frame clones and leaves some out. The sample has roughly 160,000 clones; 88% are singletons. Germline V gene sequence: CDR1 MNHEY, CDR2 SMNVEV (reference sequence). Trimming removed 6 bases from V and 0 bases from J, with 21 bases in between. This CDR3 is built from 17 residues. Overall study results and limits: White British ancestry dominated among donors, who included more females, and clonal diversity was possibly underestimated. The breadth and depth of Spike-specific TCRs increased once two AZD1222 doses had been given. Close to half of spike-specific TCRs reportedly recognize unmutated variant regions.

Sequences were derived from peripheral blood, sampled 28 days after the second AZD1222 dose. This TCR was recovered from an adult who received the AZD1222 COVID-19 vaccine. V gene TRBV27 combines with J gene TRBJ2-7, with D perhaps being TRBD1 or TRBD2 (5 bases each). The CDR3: CASSTSFGTSSSYEQYF. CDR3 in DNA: TGTGCCAGCAGCACATCATTCGGGACCTCAAGCTCCTACGAGCAGTACTTC.